A single sample is the source of the 31 T cell receptor beta chains below, sequenced in a study of regulatory T cells in long-lasting Graves disease. TCR beta libraries were built with iRepertoire HTBI primers and Arm-PCR of CDR3 regions. MiXCR, run by TCRdb on the multiplex PCR reads, gives a single entry per CDR3 protein. The sample shows around 400,000 distinct CDR3 sequences, around 15% of them seen only once. Time point: newly diagnosed GD, antithyroid drugs for less than 3 months. Preparation of the TCR library used RNA extracted from PBMCs. The source was peripheral blood mononuclear cells (PBMCs), collected at new diagnosis, from a patient treated with antithyroid drugs. Source of these receptors: a female donor with Graves disease.

This clonotype has just a few counts. The V and J genes are TRBV10-3 and TRBJ1-1; D ambiguous. Trimming stripped 3 bases from V and 1 base from J, with 6 bases between. CDR3 size: 13 residues. Germline-derived CDR1 and CDR2 are ENHRY and SYGVKD. The DNA for the CDR3 is TGTGCCATCAGTGACAGGAAGAACACTGAAGCTTTCTTT. Protein: CAISDRKNTEAFF.

Ten or more counts support this clonotype. The chain is built from TRBV24-1 and TRBJ2-1, with no clear D. There are 15 residues in the CDR3. Trimming took off 3 bases at V and 6 bases at J, with 14 bases between the two ends. Germline assignment: CDR1 KGHDR and CDR2 SFDVKD. As DNA, the CDR3 is TGTGCCACCAGTGATGTCGGCGCCCTGGGCAATGAGCAGTTCTTC. The encoded protein is CATSDVGALGNEQFF.

This clonotype was observed a handful of times. A read error is possible here, since a much larger clone lies one base away. The conserved closing phenylalanine or tryptophan is absent in this CDR3, likely reflecting a read error. V is TRBV7-2 and J is TRBJ2-3; 10 positions agree with TRBD1. With the DNA end fitting TRBJ1-1 better, the J assignment may be wrong. Germline V gives CDR1 SGHTA, CDR2 FQGNSA. CDR3 length equals 14 residues. CDR3 sequence: CASSYQTGGPEAFL. The CDR3 bases are TGTGCCAGCAGCTACCAGACAGGGGGCCCTGAAGCTTTCCTT.

Many counts were recorded for this clonotype. The chain has TRBV2 and TRBJ2-1; no clear D. The V and J ends lost 2 bases and 13 bases respectively, with 3 bases between them. Per germline, CDR1 SNHLY and CDR2 FYNNEI. CDR3 size: 9 residues. The CDR3 DNA follows: TGTGCCAGCAGTGAAAATCAGTTCTTC. It yields the protein CASSENQFF.

On this clonotype itself: Possible read error: a much larger clone is one base away. J is TRBJ1-4 and V is TRBV2; D unclear. The germline CDR1 and CDR2 sequences are SNHLY and FYNNEI. The CDR3 has 15 amino acids. CDR3 sequence (DNA): TGTGCCAGCAGTGACTCGAAAACAGATAATGAAAGACTGTTTTTT. Residues: CASSDSKTDNERLFF. The complete variable domain, with remaining parts taken from reference TRBV2 and TRBJ1-4, reads EPEVTQTPSHQVTQMGQEVILRCVPISNHLYFYWYRQILGQKVEFLVSFYNNEISEKSEIFDDQFSVERPDGSNFTLKIRSTKLEDSAMYFCASSDSKTDNERLFFGSGTQLSVL.

The table lists this clonotype with many counts. V usage is TRBV12-3 or TRBV12-4 and J usage is TRBJ1-1, with 8 positions matching TRBD1. CDR3 length equals 13 residues. Germline trimming cut 6 bases from V and 7 bases from J; bases unmatched to any gene: 7. CDR3 loop: CASSPQGAVEAFF. DNA for the CDR3: TGTGCCAGCAGCCCCCAGGGGGCTGTTGAAGCTTTCTTT.

Concerning this clonotype itself: Because it lacks the conserved phenylalanine or tryptophan at the end, this CDR3 is likely a read error. The chain has TRBV20-1 and TRBJ1-2; 8 bases align to TRBD1. The CDR3 runs 15 residues. The junction had 13 bases not matched to a gene; V was cut back by 6 bases and J by 4 bases. Per the germline V gene, CDR1 is DFQATT and CDR2 is SNEGSKA (reference sequence). The DNA for the CDR3 is TGCAGTGCACCGGACAGGGCGGAGAGAGGCTATGGCTACACCCTC. Protein product: CSAPDRAERGYGYTL.

This clonotype has just a few counts. A single base is all that separates this from a far larger clone, so a read error is likely. The chain couples TRBV11-2 to TRBJ2-1, with 8 bases fitting TRBD1. Germline CDR1 is SGHAT and CDR2 is FQNNGV. CDR3 length: 15 amino acids. This chain's CDR3 is CASSWSGTGYNEQSF. For the CDR3, the DNA is TGTGCCAGCAGCTGGTCCGGGACAGGCTACAATGAGCAGTCCTTC.

This clonotype was counted ten times or more. The genes are TRBV9 and TRBJ2-3; 10 bases map to TRBD1. The CDR3 is 15 amino acids. Germline CDR1 reads SGDLS; CDR2 reads YYNGEE. The V and J ends lost 2 bases and 6 bases, in that order; junction bases with no gene match: 6. For the CDR3, the DNA is TGTGCCAGCAGCGTTGGGACAGGGGAAGTTGATACGCAGTATTTT. Amino acids: CASSVGTGEVDTQYF.

The chain has TRBV19 and TRBJ2-3; D call uncertain. The CDR3 totals 14 residues. V lost 4 bases and J 3 bases, leaving 11 bases between the germline ends. The germline V gene encodes CDR1 LNHDA and CDR2 SQIVND (reference sequence). This CDR3 is CASSTRTDTDTQYF. The CDR3 nucleotides are TGTGCCAGTAGTACCCGAACAGATACAGATACGCAGTATTTT.

This clonotype has only a few counts. A read error is likely here: a far larger clone is one base away. The V and J genes are TRBV11-1 and TRBJ2-5; TRBD1 is a possible D gene (5 bases). The CDR3 has 13 residues. Germline V gene data show CDR1 as SGHAT and CDR2 as FQDESV (reference sequence). V was pared by 4 bases and J by 11 bases, with 17 bases between. The CDR3 region has the DNA TGTGCCAGCAGCTCAAGACAGCGTAATGAGCAGTACTTC. Translated: CASSSRQRNEQYF. The complete variable domain, with remaining parts taken from reference TRBV11-1 and TRBJ2-5, reads EAEVAQSPRYKITEKSQAVAFWCDPISGHATLYWYRQILGQGPELLVQFQDESVVDDSQLPKDRFSAERLKGVDSTLKIQPAELGDSAMYLCASSSRQRNEQYFGPGTRLLVL.

This rearrangement joins TRBV7-9 to TRBJ2-3; no firm D call. Trimming left V 5 bases short and J 1 base short, with 10 bases between. The CDR3 runs to 14 residues. CDR1 and CDR2 from the germline V gene are SEHNR and FQNEAQ (reference sequence). The CDR3 nucleotides are TGTGCCAGCAGCCAACGGCGCGGCACAGATACGCAGTATTTT. Its protein product is CASSQRRGTDTQYF.

This clonotype was seen ten or more times. The chain is built from TRBV3-1 and TRBJ2-1; 14 bases match TRBD2. CDR1 and CDR2 (germline): LGHDT, YNNKEL (reference sequence). The CDR3 covers 18 residues. The V and J ends lost 8 bases and 1 base, in that order; junction bases with no gene match: 10. CDR3 DNA: TGTGCCAGCCTCGGGACTAGCGGGAGTTTAGTGTCCTACAATGAGCAGTTCTTC. It specifies CASLGTSGSLVSYNEQFF.

There are many counts of this clonotype. The V call is TRBV6-1, the J call TRBJ2-2; 7 bases line up with TRBD1. Germline assignment: CDR1 MNHNS and CDR2 SASEGT. V lost 8 bases to trimming and J lost 4 bases; unmatched junction nucleotides: 7. CDR3 length: 14 residues. CDR3 loop: CASFKDRVTGELFF. CDR3 bases: TGTGCCAGCTTTAAAGACAGGGTCACCGGGGAGCTGTTTTTT.

This clonotype was counted at least ten times. This chain connects TRBV18 to TRBJ2-1; D remains unclear. CDR3 length: 14 residues. CDR1 is KGHSH, CDR2 LQKENI, per germline. Trimming stripped 0 bases from V and 6 bases from J, with 9 bases between. The CDR3 DNA is TGTGCCAGCTCACCACCGAGGCAAATCAATGAGCAGTTCTTC. Translating gives CASSPPRQINEQFF.

V gene TRBV11-1 combines with J gene TRBJ2-1, with 9 bases aligning to TRBD2. Germline V lookup: CDR1 SGHAT, CDR2 FQDESV (reference sequence). Trimming cost V 1 base and J 0 bases; bases outside gene matches: 1. The CDR3 covers 16 residues. In nucleotides, the CDR3 is TGTGCCAGCAGCTTAGGGACTAGCGCCTCCTACAATGAGCAGTTCTTC. Its translation is CASSLGTSASYNEQFF.

This clonotype appeared many times. The rearrangement uses TRBV30 and TRBJ2-1, with a possible D match to TRBD2 (5 bases). Trimming removed 2 bases from V and 3 bases from J, with 8 bases in between. This CDR3 is 13 amino acids long. In germline, CDR1 is GTSNPN, CDR2 SVGIG (reference sequence). CDR3 sequence (DNA): TGTGCCTGGAGTACCGGGATCTACAATGAGCAGTTCTTC. Amino acids: CAWSTGIYNEQFF.

This clonotype was detected ten times or more. The J gene is TRBJ2-1, the V gene TRBV29-1; 13 bases line up with TRBD2. J lost 3 bases, V lost 1 base, and 0 bases had no gene match. The length of the CDR3 is 15 residues. Germline V gene data show CDR1 as SQVTM and CDR2 as ANQGSEA. The CDR3 spells CSVEGTSGSYNEQFF. Here the CDR3 DNA reads TGCAGCGTTGAAGGGACTAGCGGGAGCTACAATGAGCAGTTCTTC.

This clonotype has just a few counts. The V and J genes are TRBV14 and TRBJ1-2; the D is unclear. The germline V and J ends were trimmed by 1 base and 4 bases, with 7 bases remaining between them. This CDR3 spans 13 amino acids. CDR1 and CDR2 from the germline V gene are SGHDN and FVKESK. For the CDR3, the DNA is TGTGCCAGCAGCCAAGGCCACACCTATGGCTACACCTTC. Translating gives CASSQGHTYGYTF.

There are many counts of this clonotype. V usage is TRBV20-1 and J usage is TRBJ2-1; D is unresolved. The CDR3 is made up of 11 amino acids. Germline V gives CDR1 DFQATT, CDR2 SNEGSKA (reference sequence). The V gene lost 3 bases and the J gene lost 6 bases, with 6 bases spanning the gap. CDR3 in amino acids: CSARVVNEQFF. CDR3 coding DNA: TGCAGTGCTAGGGTCGTCAATGAGCAGTTCTTC.

In this sample, this clonotype turned up many times. J is TRBJ2-7 and V is TRBV29-1, with D uncertain. CDR1 is SQVTM and CDR2 is ANQGSEA in the germline V gene. The CDR3 is made up of 11 amino acids. The ends were cut back, 2 bases at V and 11 bases at J, with 13 bases in the middle. CDR3 loop: CSVENQVVKYF. DNA for the CDR3: TGCAGCGTTGAAAACCAGGTAGTGAAGTACTTC.

This clonotype has a count of ten or more. The chain is built from TRBV7-3 and TRBJ2-5; 13 bases are a match to TRBD2. The CDR3 totals 15 residues. Germline-derived CDR1 and CDR2 are SGHTA and FQGTGA. V shed 5 bases, J shed 4 bases, and the junction held 4 bases outside the gene matches. The CDR3 DNA follows: TGTGCCAGCAGCAAAGGACTAGCGGGGGTAGAGACCCAGTACTTC. This gives the protein CASSKGLAGVETQYF. The whole variable domain, remainder taken from reference TRBV7-3 and TRBJ2-5, is GAGVSQTPSNKVTEKGKYVELRCDPISGHTALYWYRQSLGQGPEFLIYFQGTGAADDSGLPNDRFFAVRPEGSVSTLKIQRTERGDSAVYLCASSKGLAGVETQYFGPGTRLLVL.

The chain combines TRBV6-2 or TRBV6-3 with TRBJ1-3, with D possibly matching TRBD1 (5 bases). This CDR3 is 19 amino acids long. V was cut by 2 bases and J by 0 bases, with 20 bases left in between. Germline V gene sequence: CDR1 MNHEY, CDR2 SVGEGT. The DNA for the CDR3 is TGTGCCAGCAGTTACGGTCCTATATCCGACAGACGCTCTGGAAACACCATATATTTT. Its translation: CASSYGPISDRRSGNTIYF.

Ten or more counts support this clonotype. This sequence joins TRBV2 and TRBJ2-4, with 8 bases aligning to TRBD1. V shed 10 bases, J shed 6 bases, and the junction held 8 bases outside the gene matches. Germline CDR1 reads SNHLY; CDR2 reads FYNNEI. CDR3 length equals 13 residues. CDR3 sequence: CATGQDVGNIQYF. In nucleotides, the CDR3 is TGTGCCACGGGACAGGATGTGGGAAACATTCAGTACTTC. The full variable domain, its missing parts supplied by reference TRBV2 and TRBJ2-4, is EPEVTQTPSHQVTQMGQEVILRCVPISNHLYFYWYRQILGQKVEFLVSFYNNEISEKSEIFDDQFSVERPDGSNFTLKIRSTKLEDSAMYFCATGQDVGNIQYFGAGTRLSVL.

This clonotype was detected ten times or more. This chain uses TRBV6-1 with TRBJ2-1, with 14 bases aligning to TRBD2. The CDR3 extends over 20 amino acids. With V trimmed by 5 bases and J by 0 bases, 12 bases remained unmatched. The germline gives CDR1 MNHNS, CDR2 SASEGT. The CDR3 DNA is TGTGCCAGCAGTCAGACTAGCGGGGGGGAAGCAGTGAGCTCCTACAATGAGCAGTTCTTC. It translates to CASSQTSGGEAVSSYNEQFF.

The rearrangement uses TRBV4-2 and TRBJ1-2, with D maybe TRBD1 (6 bases). CDR3 length: 16 amino acids. Germline CDR1 reads LGHNA; CDR2 reads YNFKEQ. Deletions cut 0 bases from V and 3 bases from J, with 14 bases between. In DNA form, the CDR3 reads TGTGCCAGCAGCCAAGATCGGTCAGGGGCTGACTATGGCTACACCTTC. Translated, it gives CASSQDRSGADYGYTF.

The J gene is TRBJ1-4, the V gene TRBV12-3 or TRBV12-4, with D unclear. Trimming took off 1 base at V and 4 bases at J, with 10 bases between the two ends. There are 15 residues in the CDR3. The CDR3 nucleotides are TGTGCCAGCAGTTTAGGGAGAGGACTTAATGAAAAACTGTTTTTT. Amino acids: CASSLGRGLNEKLFF.

The genes are TRBV6-4 and TRBJ2-2; the D gene is possibly TRBD1 (5 bases). Trimming pared 5 bases from V and 5 bases from J, leaving 12 bases between. Germline V CDR1 and CDR2: MRHNA, SNTAGT. This CDR3 region has 14 residues. CDR3 nucleotide sequence: TGTGCCAGCAGTCTTCAGGGTGAAACCGGGGAGCTGTTTTTT. Protein: CASSLQGETGELFF.

Ten or more counts support this clonotype. This chain connects TRBV11-2 to TRBJ1-1, with a tentative D call TRBD1 (5 bases). The CDR3 has 14 amino acids. The V gene's germline CDR1 is SGHAT and CDR2 FQNNGV. The V and J ends lost 3 bases and 4 bases respectively, with 12 bases between them. The CDR3 nucleotides are TGTGCCAGCAGCTTCTGGCAGGGTTCCACTGAAGCTTTCTTT. Its translation is CASSFWQGSTEAFF.

Turning to this clonotype: A much larger clone sits a single nucleotide away, making a read error possible. This sequence joins TRBV27 and TRBJ1-5, with D uncertain. Trimming pared 5 bases from V and 3 bases from J, leaving 11 bases between. Germline loops: CDR1 MNHEY, CDR2 SMNVEV (reference sequence). This CDR3 comprises 14 residues. Written as DNA, the CDR3 is TGTGCCAGCAGTGATTCGACACTCAATCAGCCCCAGCATTTT. Encoded protein: CASSDSTLNQPQHF.

This clonotype was detected only a few times. The V and J genes are TRBV4-1 and TRBJ1-2, with D hard to call. The CDR3 extends over 15 amino acids. Germline V lookup: CDR1 MGHRA, CDR2 YSYEKL. Deletions cut 0 bases from V and 2 bases from J, with 10 bases between. The CDR3 reads CASSQEYSPNYGYTF. CDR3 bases: TGCGCCAGCAGCCAAGAATACAGCCCAAACTATGGCTACACCTTC.